This T cell receptor (beta chain) was captured in a study of human T cells and chemical hapten exposure. Background on the study: Patients having alopecia areata, totalis or universalis were mostly female.

CDR3 length equals 13 residues. The V end lost 5 bases, the J end lost 1 base, and 8 bases lay between the germline ends. The germline V gene encodes CDR1 GTSNPN and CDR2 SVGIG (reference sequence). In its sample, this clonotype was seen many times. No antigen is known for it. TCRdb itself ran the RACE reads through MiXCR, one entry per CDR3 protein. The table lists about 51,000 distinct CDR3 sequences, roughly a tenth of them singletons. Whole-study findings and limits: Patch test score tracked positively with PT1 expanded TCR counts.

The time point denotes: pre-sensitization, week 0. The treatment: therapeutic diphenylcyclopropenone sensitization with weekly scalp DPC. At patch-test visits, sampling came before the patch test. This chain links TRBV30 with TRBJ2-2; TRBD1 is a possible D gene (6 bases). This TCR was recovered from a middle-aged woman with alopecia areata. Some clones in this sample may be carry-over from other donors' samples. Sequenced here: whole blood, sampled in connection with sensitization to the hapten diphenylcyclopropenone (DPC). CDR3 coding DNA: TGTGCCTGGTCACAGGGGAACACCGGGGAGCTGTTTTTT. This sequence encodes CAWSQGNTGELFF.